The present TCR beta chain was sequenced within a study of radiotherapy plus CTLA-4 blockade in lung cancer. Trimming left V 7 bases short and J 3 bases short, with 20 bases between. Germline V gene data show CDR1 as MNHNY and CDR2 as SVGAGI (reference sequence). This CDR3 contains 16 residues. Points on this clone: Antigen: not known.

Patients had chemo-refractory metastatic non-small-cell lung cancer and received focal radiation plus CTLA-4 blockade that used ipilimumab. Study outcomes and limitations: TCR clones of tumor origin grew in blood after radiotherapy plus ipilimumab.

The data were produced by immunoSEQ multiplex PCR, yet TCRdb's version contains in-frame clones alone and is incomplete. The data show approximately 48,000 clones, 84% seen once. The chain employs TRBV6-6 and TRBJ2-3; a weak D match, TRBD1 (5 bases). The TCR sequence derives from a human donor with non-small cell lung cancer whose response to radiotherapy plus ipilimumab could not be evaluated. The specimen comprised peripheral blood, sampled from a patient treated with radiotherapy plus ipilimumab. CDR3: CASIKERRVTTDTQYF. DNA of the CDR3: TGTGCCAGCATTAAAGAGCGCAGGGTTACTACAGATACGCAGTATTTT.